A single sample gave rise to the 19 T cell receptor beta chains below, sequenced in a study of blood T cell repertoires in COVID-19. Data came from immunoSEQ multiplex PCR; TCRdb stores just in-frame clones and leaves some out. The data contain fewer than 200,000 clones, about 80% of them seen just once; the ten biggest clones take up more than 5.5%. Sequences were obtained from PBMCs or T cells enriched from blood (not recorded which). The receptor source for this set is a man aged 50 to 60 who had recovered from COVID-19.

The rearrangement links TRBV19 to TRBJ2-7, with 7 nucleotides matching TRBD1. Germline loops: CDR1 LNHDA, CDR2 SQIVND (reference sequence). The V gene end was trimmed by 10 bases and the J gene end by 3 bases; junction bases not matched to a gene: 3. The CDR3 is 11 residues long. DNA for the CDR3: TGTGCCACCCGACAGGGCTACGAGCAGTACTTC. Encoded protein: CATRQGYEQYF.

This clone was picked up a small number of times. The chain is built from TRBV7-9 and TRBJ2-7, with 9 bases aligning to TRBD1. This CDR3 region has 16 residues. Unmatched junction bases numbered 5, after V lost 1 base and J lost 1 base. The germline V gene encodes CDR1 SEHNR and CDR2 FQNEAQ (reference sequence). The CDR3 sequence is CASSLGGQGLSYEQYF. The DNA for the CDR3 is TGTGCCAGCAGCTTAGGCGGACAGGGGTTGTCCTACGAGCAGTACTTC.

The chain combines TRBV10-2 with TRBJ2-5; 15 positions match TRBD2. Trimming took 6 bases from V and 5 from J; bases not matched to a gene: 7. Germline loops: CDR1 WSHSY, CDR2 SAAADI. The CDR3 length is 16 residues. The CDR3 sequence is CASSKGTSGGSETQYF. In DNA form, the CDR3 reads TGCGCCAGCAGCAAAGGGACTAGCGGGGGGTCGGAGACCCAGTACTTC.

The V call is TRBV10-3, the J call TRBJ1-2; D unclear. This CDR3 region has 12 residues. CDR1 is ENHRY and CDR2 is SYGVKD in the germline V gene. The germline V and J ends were trimmed by 4 bases and 2 bases, with 5 bases remaining between them. The CDR3: CAISGQNYGYTF. CDR3 DNA sequence: TGTGCCATCAGTGGGCAGAACTATGGCTACACCTTC.

This chain links TRBV13 with TRBJ1-3; TRBD1 might be the D (6 bases). CDR1 is PRHDT and CDR2 is FYEKMQ in the germline V gene (reference sequence). V dropped 4 bases and J dropped 1 base, with 8 bases sitting between them. The CDR3 length is 14 residues. CDR3: CASSWGQSGNTIYF. The CDR3 DNA is TGTGCCAGCAGCTGGGGGCAATCTGGAAACACCATATATTTT.

The chain couples TRBV19 to TRBJ2-5; TRBD2 matches 7 bases. This CDR3 contains 13 residues. Trimming cost V 3 bases and J 5 bases; bases outside gene matches: 3. Germline CDR1 LNHDA, CDR2 SQIVND (reference sequence). CDR3 DNA: TGTGCCAGTAGTATCGGGGGAGGGGAGACCCAGTACTTC. Its translation: CASSIGGGETQYF.

The rearrangement links TRBV6-5 to TRBJ2-7; weak D call: TRBD2 (6 bases). The length of the CDR3 is 14 residues. Germline V lookup: CDR1 MNHEY, CDR2 SVGAGI. The V and J ends lost 0 bases and 9 bases respectively, with 15 bases between them. The CDR3: CASSYSARGAPQYF. CDR3 nucleotides: TGTGCCAGCAGTTACTCCGCGCGGGGCGCTCCGCAGTACTTC.

The chain has TRBV19 and TRBJ2-7; the match to TRBD1 covers 8 bases. The CDR3 is 15 residues long. The junction had 6 bases not matched to a gene; V was cut back by 2 bases and J by 3 bases. Looked up from germline, CDR1 is LNHDA and CDR2 is SQIVND (reference sequence). The CDR3 DNA reads as TGTGCCAGTAGTATATCCGGGACAGGAGGCTACGAGCAGTACTTC. This translates into CASSISGTGGYEQYF.

The chain has TRBV21-1 and TRBJ2-5; the D call TRBD2 from the table was never checked on the DNA. TRBV21-1 is a pseudogene segment. The CDR3 runs 16 residues. This CDR3 is CASSHTSGGGSETQYF. The DNA for the CDR3 is TGTGCCAGCAGCCACACTAGCGGGGGGGGGTCGGAGACCCAGTACTTC.

The rearrangement joins TRBV3-1 (or the pseudogene TRBV3-2) to TRBJ1-1; D not certain. CDR3 size: 14 residues. V lost 3 bases, J lost 6 bases, and 14 bases lay in between. Germline V gives CDR1 LGHDT, CDR2 YNNKEL (reference sequence). The CDR3 DNA is TGTGCCAGCAGCCAGCGGGCAGGCGGGTCTGAAGCTTTCTTT. Residues: CASSQRAGGSEAFF.

The chain combines TRBV2 with TRBJ1-2; D is unresolved. V was clipped by 6 bases and J by 7 bases, with 12 bases between them. Germline V lookup: CDR1 SNHLY, CDR2 FYNNEI. This CDR3 has 12 amino acids. CDR3 in amino acids: CASRKERGGYTF. Written as DNA, the CDR3 is TGTGCCAGCAGGAAAGAGAGAGGTGGCTACACCTTC.

The chain couples TRBV27 to TRBJ2-1; the match to TRBD1 covers 9 bases. The CDR3 has 15 residues. The trim removed 4 bases at V and 4 bases at J, leaving 5 bases unmatched. CDR1 is MNHEY, CDR2 SMNVEV, per germline (reference sequence). The CDR3 region has the DNA TGTGCCAGCAGTTCCCGACAGGGGGGGTACAATGAGCAGTTCTTC. This translates into CASSSRQGGYNEQFF.

The chain is built from TRBV7-8 and TRBJ1-5; 7 nucleotides align to TRBD1. The CDR3 is made up of 13 amino acids. Germline CDR1 SGHVS, CDR2 FQNEAQ. J gave up 6 bases and V 5 bases, and 4 bases lay outside the gene matches. DNA of the CDR3: TGTGCCAGCAGCCCCGACAGGGCTCAGCCCCAGCATTTT. Translation gives CASSPDRAQPQHF.

The chain couples TRBV5-5 to TRBJ1-3; D not resolved. Germline CDR1 reads SGHKS; CDR2 reads YYEKEE (reference sequence). V was cut by 0 bases and J by 0 bases, with 10 bases left in between. This CDR3 is 16 amino acids long. CDR3 protein: CASSLVAGSSGNTIYF. The CDR3 DNA follows: TGTGCCAGCAGCTTGGTGGCAGGCAGCTCTGGAAACACCATATATTTT. Full variable domain (missing parts from reference TRBV5-5 and TRBJ1-3): DAGVTQSPTHLIKTRGQQVTLRCSPISGHKSVSWYQQVLGQGPQFIFQYYEKEERGRGNFPDRFSARQFPNYSSELNVNALLLGDSALYLCASSLVAGSSGNTIYFGEGSWLTVV.

J is TRBJ1-5 and V is TRBV4-1; TRBD1 is a possible D gene (6 bases). Germline lookup yields CDR1 MGHRA and CDR2 YSYEKL. The V and J ends lost 2 bases and 2 bases respectively, with 10 bases between them. This CDR3 has 15 amino acids. CDR3 sequence (DNA): TGCGCCAGCAGCCAAAATAGACAGGGCAATCAGCCCCAGCATTTT. Its translation: CASSQNRQGNQPQHF.

The chain is built from TRBV7-9 and TRBJ2-2; tentative D call: TRBD1 (6 bases). V lost 4 bases to trimming and J lost 0 bases, with 12 bases between them. Germline V CDR1 and CDR2: SEHNR, FQNEAQ (reference sequence). This CDR3 is 16 amino acids long. CDR3 DNA sequence: TGTGCCAGCAGCTCGCCGGGACAAGCGAACACCGGGGAGCTGTTTTTT. Translated, it gives CASSSPGQANTGELFF.

The genes are TRBV5-4 and TRBJ2-7; maybe TRBD1 (6 bases). Trimming shortened V by 0 bases and J by 5 bases, and 15 bases separated the two germline ends. The CDR3 extends over 15 amino acids. The V gene's germline CDR1 is SGHNT and CDR2 YYREEE (reference sequence). CDR3 in DNA: TGTGCCAGCAGCTTGGTTGGGGGCCCTCAGAACGAGCAGTACTTC. Translated, it gives CASSLVGGPQNEQYF.

Written as DNA, the CDR3 is TGTGCCAGCAGCCATAAACATGGCACTGAAGCTTTCTTT. Protein sequence: CASSHKHGTEAFF. The V call is TRBV14, the J call TRBJ1-1; no clear D gene. CDR1 is SGHDN and CDR2 is FVKESK in the germline V gene. The germline V and J ends were trimmed by 3 bases and 4 bases, with 9 bases remaining between them. The CDR3 is 13 amino acids.

The J gene is TRBJ1-5, the V gene TRBV23-1, with D perhaps matching TRBD1 (5 bases). TRBV23-1 is an open reading frame whose function is uncertain. Trimming took off 5 bases at V and 1 base at J, with 12 bases between the two ends. CDR3 length: 15 residues. This CDR3 reads CASSTRGRSNQPQHF. The CDR3 DNA follows: TGCGCCAGCAGTACCCGGGGGAGGAGCAATCAGCCCCAGCATTTT.